The 21 T cell receptor beta chains reported below all come from one sample, sequenced in a study of T-cell reconstitution after alpha-beta-depleted transplantation in children. TCRbeta library construction was performed incorporating unique molecular identifiers. TCRdb used MiXCR to reprocess the PCR reads, holding one entry per CDR3 protein. The sample holds a few hundred thousand distinct CDR3 sequences, around 27% seen once. Sequences were derived from PBMCs, sampled before TCRalphabeta/CD19-depleted stem cell transplant. These receptors were collected from a boy under two years old with Wiskott-Aldrich syndrome, due to receive a stem cell transplant.

This clonotype was observed a few times. The V gene is TRBV12-3 or TRBV12-4, the J gene TRBJ1-2; no definite D call. V dropped 1 base and J dropped 5 bases, with 11 bases sitting between them. CDR3 length equals 14 residues. The CDR3 DNA is TGTGCCAGCAGTTTAGTACCGAAAGGGTATGGCTACACCTTC. This sequence encodes CASSLVPKGYGYTF.

This clonotype was seen only a few times. The rearrangement uses TRBV20-1 and TRBJ2-3; the D is unclear. CDR1 and CDR2 (germline): DFQATT, SNEGSKA (reference sequence). The CDR3 runs to 15 residues. The V and J ends lost 3 bases and 0 bases respectively, with 13 bases between them. The CDR3 nucleotides read TGCAGTGCTAGTAGTCTGCAAAAGAGCACAGATACGCAGTATTTT. Translation gives CSASSLQKSTDTQYF.

This rearrangement joins TRBV14 to TRBJ2-1; 7 bases fit TRBD2. V was clipped by 0 bases and J by 9 bases; unmatched bases: 8. CDR1 is SGHDN and CDR2 is FVKESK in the germline V gene. CDR3 length: 15 residues. CDR3 sequence reads: CASSQDAGEQGEQFF. The CDR3, as DNA: TGTGCCAGCAGCCAAGACGCGGGAGAGCAGGGTGAGCAGTTCTTC.

The chain has TRBV6-2 or TRBV6-3 and TRBJ2-1; TRBD2 matches 9 bases. The CDR3 is 18 residues long. Germline lookup yields CDR1 MNHEY and CDR2 SVGEGT. V lost 2 bases and J lost 6; bases outside the gene matches: 14. The CDR3 here is CASSYNRIAGEGANEQFF. The CDR3 region has the DNA TGTGCCAGCAGTTACAATCGAATAGCGGGAGAAGGTGCCAATGAGCAGTTCTTC.

This clonotype was picked up one time. The rearrangement links TRBV2 to TRBJ2-1, with unresolved D. Germline V gene data show CDR1 as SNHLY and CDR2 as FYNNEI. The V end was cut by 5 bases, the J end by 0 bases, with 11 bases between. The CDR3 is 15 amino acids. The CDR3 region is CASSLAVYSYNEQFF. CDR3 DNA sequence: TGTGCCAGCAGTTTAGCAGTCTACTCCTACAATGAGCAGTTCTTC.

The J gene is TRBJ2-1, the V gene TRBV5-1; 9 nucleotides agree with TRBD2. This CDR3 comprises 15 residues. The V gene's germline CDR1 is SGHRS and CDR2 YFSETQ. Trimming cost V 0 bases and J 6 bases; bases outside gene matches: 4. The chain's CDR3 is CASSLASGTLNEQFF. CDR3 bases: TGCGCCAGCAGCTTGGCTAGCGGGACCCTCAATGAGCAGTTCTTC. Filled out from reference TRBV5-1 and TRBJ2-1, the complete variable domain reads KAGVTQTPRYLIKTRGQQVTLSCSPISGHRSVSWYQQTPGQGLQFLFEYFSETQRNKGNFPGRFSGRQFSNSRSEMNVSTLELGDSALYLCASSLASGTLNEQFFGPGTRLTVL.

The chain employs TRBV5-1 and TRBJ2-4; possible D gene TRBD2, 6 bases. From germline, CDR1 is SGHRS and CDR2 YFSETQ. The length of the CDR3 is 12 residues. Trimming cost V 4 bases and J 12 bases, with 14 bases left between them. The CDR3 sequence is CASSPVGGSQYF. The CDR3 nucleotides read TGCGCCAGCAGCCCTGTCGGGGGAAGTCAGTACTTC. Supplemented by reference TRBV5-1 and TRBJ2-4, the full variable domain reads KAGVTQTPRYLIKTRGQQVTLSCSPISGHRSVSWYQQTPGQGLQFLFEYFSETQRNKGNFPGRFSGRQFSNSRSEMNVSTLELGDSALYLCASSPVGGSQYFGAGTRLSVL.

The rearrangement joins TRBV5-1 to TRBJ2-1; 12 nucleotides line up with TRBD2. The germline V gene has CDR1 SGHRS and CDR2 YFSETQ. CDR3 length equals 16 residues. V was clipped by 1 base and J by 7 bases; unmatched bases: 6. CDR3 sequence: CASSLITGTSGNEQFF. The DNA of the CDR3 is TGCGCCAGCAGCTTGATCACCGGGACTAGCGGGAATGAGCAGTTCTTC.

This clonotype was seen a few times. The chain has TRBV5-1 and TRBJ2-7; 10 nucleotides match TRBD2. Germline lookup yields CDR1 SGHRS and CDR2 YFSETQ. The junction had 6 bases not matched to a gene; V was cut back by 1 base and J by 5 bases. The CDR3 spans 15 residues. For the CDR3, the DNA is TGCGCCAGCAGCTTGAATCTAGCGGGAGAGGACGAGCAGTACTTC. Protein product: CASSLNLAGEDEQYF.

This clonotype was seen more than once but under ten times. V is TRBV18 and J is TRBJ2-3; 8 positions match TRBD1. The junction had 2 bases not matched to a gene; V was cut back by 2 bases and J by 4 bases. The CDR3 is made up of 14 amino acids. Germline assignment: CDR1 KGHSH and CDR2 LQKENI. The CDR3 spells CASSPIQGADTQYF. The CDR3 DNA reads as TGTGCCAGCTCACCAATACAGGGGGCAGATACGCAGTATTTT.

The table lists this clonotype with a few counts. The chain has TRBV5-1 and TRBJ2-5; D may be TRBD1 or TRBD2 (7 bases each). The germline V gene encodes CDR1 SGHRS and CDR2 YFSETQ. This CDR3 spans 14 amino acids. Trimming removed 0 bases at V and 7 bases at J, with 13 bases between. The CDR3 spells CASSLDPGGATQYF. CDR3 DNA sequence: TGCGCCAGCAGCTTGGATCCAGGGGGGGCGACCCAGTACTTC.

The chain uses TRBV4-1 and TRBJ2-1; 8 bases are a match to TRBD1. CDR3 length: 18 amino acids. The V gene's germline CDR1 is MGHRA and CDR2 YSYEKL. With 0 bases clipped from V and 1 base from J, the junction kept 8 bases outside the gene matches. CDR3 residues: CASSQEGQVVGSYNEQFF. The CDR3, as DNA: TGCGCCAGCAGCCAAGAGGGACAGGTCGTGGGATCCTACAATGAGCAGTTCTTC.

This chain joins TRBV9 and TRBJ2-7, with TRBD1 matching 9 bases. The V and J ends lost 3 bases and 0 bases, in that order; junction bases with no gene match: 10. The length of the CDR3 is 17 residues. CDR1 SGDLS and CDR2 YYNGEE come from the germline V gene. CDR3 DNA sequence: TGTGCCAGCAGCGCCGAACAACGGACAGGGGCCTCCTACGAGCAGTACTTC. Translating gives CASSAEQRTGASYEQYF.

This clonotype was seen ten or more times. Compared with germline, one end of the junction differs, possibly owing to a read error. This chain connects TRBV5-1 to TRBJ2-1, with 9 nucleotides matching TRBD2. Per germline, CDR1 SGHRS and CDR2 YFSETQ. The CDR3 is made up of 14 amino acids. The CDR3 bases are TGTGCCAGCAGCGAGGGGCTAGCGGGGAATGAGCAGTTCTTC. Encoded protein: CASSEGLAGNEQFF.

CDR3 nucleotides: TGTGCCTGGAGGAGCGATTTTTATTTGAGGGTCACAGATACGCAGTATTTT. Encoded protein: CAWRSDFYLRVTDTQYF. The chain recombines TRBV30 with TRBJ2-3; D may be TRBD2 (5 bases). Germline V gene sequence: CDR1 GTSNPN, CDR2 SVGIG (reference sequence). This CDR3 contains 17 residues. V dropped 3 bases and J dropped 2 bases, with 21 bases sitting between them.

This clonotype was seen only a few times. This chain joins TRBV7-9 and TRBJ1-1, with D possibly matching TRBD1 (5 bases). Germline V gene lookup returns CDR1 SEHNR and CDR2 FQNEAQ (reference sequence). The CDR3 is 13 residues long. The germline V and J ends were trimmed by 4 bases and 1 base, with 7 bases remaining between them. CDR3 nucleotides: TGTGCCAGCAGCTCACAGGAGAACACTGAAGCTTTCTTT. It specifies CASSSQENTEAFF.

The chain has TRBV27 and TRBJ2-5, with D perhaps matching TRBD1 (5 bases). CDR1 is MNHEY and CDR2 is SMNVEV in the germline V gene (reference sequence). The CDR3 is 13 amino acids. The V and J ends lost 8 bases and 5 bases respectively, with 15 bases between them. The CDR3 protein is CASGKGVWETQYF. The CDR3 DNA is TGTGCCAGCGGCAAAGGGGTTTGGGAGACCCAGTACTTC.

Comment on this clonotype: The conserved closing phenylalanine or tryptophan is absent in this CDR3, likely reflecting a read error. The chain employs TRBV5-5 and TRBJ2-5, with 8 positions matching TRBD2. The CDR3 extends over 16 amino acids. From germline, CDR1 is SGHKS and CDR2 YYEKEE (reference sequence). With 1 base clipped from V and 5 bases from J, the junction kept 10 bases outside the gene matches. The CDR3 nucleotides are TGTGCCAGCAGCTTGCTTCAAGCGGGAGCGTGGGAGACCCAGTACTTG. Amino acids: CASSLLQAGAWETQYL.

The V gene is TRBV24-1, the J gene TRBJ1-1; 10 nucleotides line up with TRBD1. Trimming took 3 bases from V and 6 from J; bases not matched to a gene: 6. This CDR3 comprises 15 residues. Germline V CDR1 and CDR2: KGHDR, SFDVKD. Written as DNA, the CDR3 is TGTGCCACCAGTGATCGGACAGGGGGAGATGCTGAAGCTTTCTTT. It specifies CATSDRTGGDAEAFF.

A few counts support this clonotype. V gene TRBV29-1 combines with J gene TRBJ2-4, with 11 nucleotides matching TRBD2. The V gene end was trimmed by 1 base and the J gene end by 6 bases; junction bases not matched to a gene: 2. This CDR3 comprises 14 residues. Germline values: CDR1 SQVTM, CDR2 ANQGSEA. CDR3 in amino acids: CSVEAGTSGNIQYF. CDR3 DNA sequence: TGCAGCGTTGAAGCCGGGACTAGCGGAAACATTCAGTACTTC.

This sequence joins TRBV11-2 and TRBJ2-5; 16 bases map to TRBD2. Unmatched junction bases numbered 10, after V lost 5 bases and J lost 1 base. The CDR3 consists of 19 residues. CDR1 is SGHAT, CDR2 FQNNGV, per germline. CDR3: CASSPGTSGRVWGQETQYF. In DNA, the CDR3 is TGTGCCAGCAGCCCAGGGACTAGCGGGAGGGTTTGGGGCCAAGAGACCCAGTACTTC.